This entry features one T cell receptor beta chain sequence. The data stem from a study of shared clonotypes between healthy human individuals. Naivety among CD8 cells was defined by CD45RO negativity and positive CCR7 selection, thereby excluding terminally differentiated effector memory CD45RA+ cells. This table comes from immunoSEQ multiplex PCR, and its TCRdb copy is limited to in-frame clones, with some not included. Among approximately 650,000 clones, 95% to 96% were seen once, and the ten largest hold less than 0.13%. This receptor was identified in a woman aged 25 to 39 in good health. Sequencing used naive CD8+ T cells sorted from blood.

The CDR3 DNA follows: TGTGCCAGCAGTGAAGGGTCCCTTTCGCGTTACAATGAGCAGTTCTTC. It codes for CASSEGSLSRYNEQFF. The chain recombines TRBV2 with TRBJ2-1; D remains ambiguous. V dropped 1 base and J dropped 4 bases, with 14 bases sitting between them. This CDR3 has 16 amino acids. The germline V gene has CDR1 SNHLY and CDR2 FYNNEI.